The 15 T cell receptor beta chains below come from one sample, sequenced in a study of CD8+CD57+ T cells in acquired aplastic anemia. It was genomic DNA that served as the template for profiling TCR beta VDJ and CDR3. TCRdb redid the calling of the reads with MiXCR, one entry per CDR3 protein. In the table there are about 98,000 distinct CDR3 sequences, approximately 73% of which are singletons. Those patients picked for sequencing had displayed CD8+CD57+ cell expansion on flow cytometry. Sequences were obtained from sorted CD4+, CD8+, or CD8+CD57+ T cells (not recorded which) from PBMCs. The receptor source for this set is a human donor with aplastic anemia.

V gene TRBV5-1 combines with J gene TRBJ1-1; perhaps TRBD1 as D (5 bases). V lost 0 bases and J lost 5, with 11 bases in between. Germline assignment: CDR1 SGHRS and CDR2 YFSETQ. The CDR3 is made up of 14 amino acids. CDR3 sequence reads: CASSLDQGGTEAFF. In nucleotides, the CDR3 is TGCGCCAGCAGCTTGGATCAGGGTGGTACTGAAGCTTTCTTT. The whole variable domain, filled in from reference TRBV5-1 and TRBJ1-1, reads KAGVTQTPRYLIKTRGQQVTLSCSPISGHRSVSWYQQTPGQGLQFLFEYFSETQRNKGNFPGRFSGRQFSNSRSEMNVSTLELGDSALYLCASSLDQGGTEAFFGQGTRLTVV.

This chain joins TRBV20-1 and TRBJ2-5; D possibly corresponds to TRBD2 (6 bases). Germline CDR1 DFQATT, CDR2 SNEGSKA (reference sequence). Trimming cost V 5 bases and J 5 bases, with 12 bases left between them. CDR3 length: 12 amino acids. In nucleotides, the CDR3 is TGCAGTGCTGGCAGACTAGGGGAGACCCAGTACTTC. Protein product: CSAGRLGETQYF.

This clonotype appeared many times. V is TRBV6-1 and J is TRBJ1-5, with D hard to call. V was pared by 2 bases and J by 0 bases, with 8 bases between. CDR3 length: 15 residues. Germline CDR1 is MNHNS and CDR2 is SASEGT. The CDR3, as DNA: TGTGCCAGCAGTGAATTGGGTGGTAGCAATCAGCCCCAGCATTTT. It specifies CASSELGGSNQPQHF.

The chain carries TRBV29-1 and TRBJ1-1; D uncertain. The germline V and J ends were trimmed by 6 bases and 7 bases, with 15 bases remaining between them. CDR1 is SQVTM, CDR2 ANQGSEA, per germline. CDR3 length equals 12 residues. The DNA of the CDR3 is TGCAGCGTCAGTGAGGGAGTAGGTGAAGCTTTCTTT. Its translation: CSVSEGVGEAFF.

The rearrangement links TRBV7-9 to TRBJ2-1, with TRBD2 as a possible D gene (6 bases). From germline, CDR1 is SEHNR and CDR2 FQNEAQ (reference sequence). This CDR3 comprises 13 residues. V lost 0 bases to trimming and J lost 8 bases, with 8 bases between them. Here the CDR3 reads CASSLAWRDEQFF. The CDR3 DNA is TGTGCCAGCAGCTTAGCGTGGAGGGATGAGCAGTTCTTC.

The chain is built from TRBV12-3 or TRBV12-4 and TRBJ1-2; a possible D gene is TRBD1 (5 bases). Trimming pared 5 bases from V and 6 bases from J, leaving 19 bases between. The CDR3 runs to 15 residues. The chain's CDR3 is CASSQDLNQGDGYTF. The CDR3 DNA reads as TGTGCCAGCAGTCAAGACCTCAATCAGGGCGATGGCTACACCTTC.

The chain recombines TRBV7-6 with TRBJ2-5, with 8 bases aligning to TRBD2. Germline V gives CDR1 SGHVS, CDR2 FNYEAQ. The CDR3 consists of 15 residues. With 5 bases clipped from V and 2 bases from J, the junction kept 7 bases outside the gene matches. The CDR3 region has the DNA TGTGCCAGCAGCCCAGCCGGGACTAGGCAAGAGACCCAGTACTTC. It yields the protein CASSPAGTRQETQYF.

The chain is built from TRBV19 and TRBJ2-7; 9 nucleotides match TRBD1. After removal of 5 bases from V and 0 bases from J, the junction contained 5 bases not matched to a gene. Germline CDR1 reads LNHDA; CDR2 reads SQIVND (reference sequence). This CDR3 is 15 amino acids long. The CDR3 loop reads CASSPGTGHSYEQYF. The CDR3, as DNA: TGTGCCAGTAGTCCCGGGACAGGGCACTCCTACGAGCAGTACTTC.

The rearrangement links TRBV20-1 to TRBJ1-1, with D unclear. This CDR3 is built from 11 residues. V gave up 5 bases and J gave up 8 bases, with 12 bases separating them. CDR1 is DFQATT, CDR2 SNEGSKA, per germline (reference sequence). As DNA, the CDR3 is TGCAGTGCTCCTCACCAAGAGGAAGCTTTCTTT. This translates into CSAPHQEEAFF.

The chain joins TRBV10-1 to TRBJ2-2, with TRBD1 matching over 8 bases. V lost 6 bases to trimming and J lost 5 bases; unmatched junction nucleotides: 14. The CDR3 is 17 amino acids. Germline V gene lookup returns CDR1 WNHNN and CDR2 SYGVQD (reference sequence). CDR3 loop: CASSWVRGRDGTGELFF. Here the CDR3 DNA reads TGCGCCAGCAGCTGGGTCAGGGGGCGGGATGGAACCGGGGAGCTGTTTTTT.

This clonotype was detected a few times. The CDR3 loop reads CATSREGLAEPESAYNEQFF. CDR3 coding DNA: TGTGCCACCAGCAGAGAAGGACTAGCGGAACCCGAGAGCGCCTACAATGAGCAGTTCTTC. The gene calls are TRBV15 and TRBJ2-1, with TRBD2 identical over 10 bases. Germline assignment: CDR1 LNHNV and CDR2 YYDKDF (reference sequence). CDR3 length: 20 residues. Trimming at V came to 0 bases and at J to 2 bases, leaving 13 bases not matched to a gene.

This chain links TRBV7-9 with TRBJ2-7; D gene unclear. Trimming cost V 2 bases and J 2 bases, with 10 bases left between them. CDR3 size: 14 residues. Per the germline V gene, CDR1 is SEHNR and CDR2 is FQNEAQ (reference sequence). CDR3 sequence reads: CASSLLGSPYEQYF. The CDR3, as DNA: TGTGCCAGCAGCTTACTGGGATCTCCCTACGAGCAGTACTTC.

The V call is TRBV20-1, the J call TRBJ1-1, with 8 bases matching TRBD1. V lost 6 bases, J lost 4 bases, and 19 bases stayed unmatched. The CDR3 is made up of 17 amino acids. The V gene's germline CDR1 is DFQATT and CDR2 SNEGSKA (reference sequence). CDR3 loop: CSATSSGTGVTRTEAFF. In nucleotides, the CDR3 is TGCAGTGCGACGAGCTCCGGGACAGGTGTAACTCGCACTGAAGCTTTCTTT.

This clonotype was seen ten or more times. V is TRBV4-2 and J is TRBJ2-3, with D perhaps assigned TRBD1 or TRBD2 (6 bases each). The CDR3 is 16 amino acids. V dropped 4 bases and J dropped 2 bases, with 16 bases sitting between them. Germline-derived CDR1 and CDR2 are LGHNA and YNFKEQ. CDR3 bases: TGTGCCAGCAGCCCCAGATCCGGGGGCCACACAGATACGCAGTATTTT. Encoded protein: CASSPRSGGHTDTQYF.

The chain employs TRBV6-1 and TRBJ2-7; tentatively, D is TRBD2 (6 bases). Between the trimmed V and J ends, which lost 7 bases and 7 bases, there was a span of 32 bases. There are 18 residues in the CDR3. Germline V gene sequence: CDR1 MNHNS, CDR2 SASEGT. The CDR3 DNA reads TGTGCCAGCAATCAGTTAGCAGCGGGTTCCCCCCAGGCCCGGGAGCAGTACTTC. Its translation: CASNQLAAGSPQAREQYF.